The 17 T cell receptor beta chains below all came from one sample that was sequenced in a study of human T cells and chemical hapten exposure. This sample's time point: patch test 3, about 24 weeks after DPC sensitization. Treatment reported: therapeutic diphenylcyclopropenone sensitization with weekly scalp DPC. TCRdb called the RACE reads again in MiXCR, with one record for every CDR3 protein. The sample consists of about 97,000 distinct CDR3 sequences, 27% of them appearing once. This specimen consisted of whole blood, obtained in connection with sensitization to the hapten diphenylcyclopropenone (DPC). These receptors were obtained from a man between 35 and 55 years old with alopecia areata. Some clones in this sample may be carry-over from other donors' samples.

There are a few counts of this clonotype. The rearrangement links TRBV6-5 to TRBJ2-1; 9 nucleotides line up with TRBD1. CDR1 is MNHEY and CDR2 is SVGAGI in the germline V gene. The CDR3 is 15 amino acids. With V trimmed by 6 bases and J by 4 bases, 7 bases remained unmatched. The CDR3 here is CASRKDRGGYNEQFF. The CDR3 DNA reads TGTGCCAGCAGGAAGGACAGGGGAGGGTACAATGAGCAGTTCTTC.

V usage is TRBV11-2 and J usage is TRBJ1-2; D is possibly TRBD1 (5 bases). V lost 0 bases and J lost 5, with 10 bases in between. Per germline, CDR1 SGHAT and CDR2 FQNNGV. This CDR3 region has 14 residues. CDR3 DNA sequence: TGTGCCAGCAGCTTAGAAAGGGGCAGTTATGGCTACACCTTC. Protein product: CASSLERGSYGYTF.

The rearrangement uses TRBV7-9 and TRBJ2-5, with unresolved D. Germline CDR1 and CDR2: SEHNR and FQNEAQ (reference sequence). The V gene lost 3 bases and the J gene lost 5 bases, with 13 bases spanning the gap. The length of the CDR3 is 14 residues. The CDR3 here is CASSFPTGGETQYF. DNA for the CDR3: TGTGCCAGCAGCTTCCCTACTGGTGGCGAGACCCAGTACTTC.

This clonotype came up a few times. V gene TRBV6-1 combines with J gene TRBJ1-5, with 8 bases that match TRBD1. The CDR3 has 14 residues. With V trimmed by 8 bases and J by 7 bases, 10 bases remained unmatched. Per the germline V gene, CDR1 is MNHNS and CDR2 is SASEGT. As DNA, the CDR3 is TGTGCCAGCCTCCAACAGGGGGGTGGCCAGCCCCAGCATTTT. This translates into CASLQQGGGQPQHF.

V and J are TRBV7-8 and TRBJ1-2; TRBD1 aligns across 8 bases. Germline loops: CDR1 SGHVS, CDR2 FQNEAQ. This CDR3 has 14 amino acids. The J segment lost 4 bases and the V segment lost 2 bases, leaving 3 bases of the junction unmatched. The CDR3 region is CASSLRQGSYGYTF. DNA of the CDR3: TGTGCCAGCAGCTTAAGACAGGGGAGCTATGGCTACACCTTC.

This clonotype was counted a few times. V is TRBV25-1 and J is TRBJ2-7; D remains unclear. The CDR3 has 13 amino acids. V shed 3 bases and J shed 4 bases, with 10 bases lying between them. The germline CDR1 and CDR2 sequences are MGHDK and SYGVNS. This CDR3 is CASSETMRYEQYF. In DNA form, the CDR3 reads TGTGCCAGCAGTGAGACGATGCGATACGAGCAGTACTTC.

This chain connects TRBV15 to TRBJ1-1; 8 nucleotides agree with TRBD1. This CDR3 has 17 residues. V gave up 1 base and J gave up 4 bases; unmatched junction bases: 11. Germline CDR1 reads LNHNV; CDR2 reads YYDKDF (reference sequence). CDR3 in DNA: TGTGCCACCAGCAGAGCCGACAGGGGAGCGGGTGGCACTGAAGCTTTCTTT. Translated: CATSRADRGAGGTEAFF.

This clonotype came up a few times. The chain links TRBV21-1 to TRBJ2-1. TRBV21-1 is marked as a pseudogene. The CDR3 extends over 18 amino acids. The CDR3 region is CASSKGLKRPRVRNEQFF. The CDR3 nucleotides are TGTGCCAGCAGCAAAGGACTTAAGCGTCCTAGAGTGAGGAATGAGCAGTTCTTC.

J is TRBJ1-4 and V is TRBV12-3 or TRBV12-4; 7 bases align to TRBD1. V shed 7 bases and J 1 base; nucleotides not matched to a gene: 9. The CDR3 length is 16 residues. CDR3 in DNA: TGTGCCAGCACCTTTATGGGGACAGTAACTAATGAAAAACTGTTTTTT. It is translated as CASTFMGTVTNEKLFF.

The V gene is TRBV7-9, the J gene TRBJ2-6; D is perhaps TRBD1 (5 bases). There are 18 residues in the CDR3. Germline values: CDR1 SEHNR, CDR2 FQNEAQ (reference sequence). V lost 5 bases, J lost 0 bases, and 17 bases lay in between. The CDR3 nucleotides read TGTGCCAGCAGCCCTAAATTGACAGACCGCTCTGGGGCCAACGTCCTGACTTTC. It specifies CASSPKLTDRSGANVLTF.

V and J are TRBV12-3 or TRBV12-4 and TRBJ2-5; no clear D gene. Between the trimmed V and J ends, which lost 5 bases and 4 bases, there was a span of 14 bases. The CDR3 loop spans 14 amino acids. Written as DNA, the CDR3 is TGTGCCAGCAGTACCGACGGCGTTAGAGAGACCCAGTACTTC. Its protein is CASSTDGVRETQYF.

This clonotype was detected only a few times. Written as DNA, the CDR3 is TGTGCCAGCTCACCACGAGATACGCAGTATTTT. It codes for CASSPRDTQYF. The J gene is TRBJ2-3, the V gene TRBV18; D is undetermined. The V gene's germline CDR1 is KGHSH and CDR2 LQKENI. The CDR3 totals 11 residues. V was shortened by 1 base and J by 5 bases, with 1 base between the two germline ends.

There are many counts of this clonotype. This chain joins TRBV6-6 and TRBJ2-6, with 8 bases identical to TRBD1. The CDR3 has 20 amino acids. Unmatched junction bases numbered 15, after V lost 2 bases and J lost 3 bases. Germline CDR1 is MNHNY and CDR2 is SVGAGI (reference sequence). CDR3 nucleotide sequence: TGTGCCAGCAGTTACCGATCGCCCAGGGGGCGAGGGGTTGGGGCCAACGTCCTGACTTTC. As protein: CASSYRSPRGRGVGANVLTF.

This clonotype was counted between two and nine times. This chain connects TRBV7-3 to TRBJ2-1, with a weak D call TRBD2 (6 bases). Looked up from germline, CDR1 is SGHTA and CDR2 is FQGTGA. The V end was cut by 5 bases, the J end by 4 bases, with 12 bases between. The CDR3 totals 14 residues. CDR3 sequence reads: CASSTLGGYNEQFF. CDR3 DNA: TGTGCCAGCAGCACCCTCGGAGGGTACAATGAGCAGTTCTTC.

The CDR3 DNA sequence: TGTGCCAGCAGCTTAAGTGAAATTCGGCCCACCTTC. Amino acids: CASSLSEIRPTF. J is TRBJ1-2 and V is TRBV7-9; D is uncertain. The CDR3 consists of 12 residues. Deletions cut 2 bases from V and 13 bases from J, with 14 bases between. Germline CDR1 SEHNR, CDR2 FQNEAQ (reference sequence). Combining the CDR3 with reference TRBV7-9 and TRBJ1-2 gives the whole variable domain DTGVSQNPRHKITKRGQNVTFRCDPISEHNRLYWYRQTLGQGPEFLTYFQNEAQLEKSRLLSDRFSAERPKGSFSTLEIQRTEQGDSAMYLCASSLSEIRPTFGSGTRLTVV.

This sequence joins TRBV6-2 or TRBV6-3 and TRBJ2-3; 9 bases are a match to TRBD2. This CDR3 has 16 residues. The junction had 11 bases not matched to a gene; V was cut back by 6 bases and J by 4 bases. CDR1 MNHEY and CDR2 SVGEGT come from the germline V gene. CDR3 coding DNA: TGTGCCAGCAGCAACCACGATATAGCGGGAGCAGATACGCAGTATTTT. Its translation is CASSNHDIAGADTQYF.

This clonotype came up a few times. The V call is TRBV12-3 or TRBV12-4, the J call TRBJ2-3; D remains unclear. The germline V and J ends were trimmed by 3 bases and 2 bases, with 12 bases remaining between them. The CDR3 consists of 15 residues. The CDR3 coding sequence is TGTGCCAGCAGTTTTGACCCAACCCTCACAGATACGCAGTATTTT. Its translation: CASSFDPTLTDTQYF.